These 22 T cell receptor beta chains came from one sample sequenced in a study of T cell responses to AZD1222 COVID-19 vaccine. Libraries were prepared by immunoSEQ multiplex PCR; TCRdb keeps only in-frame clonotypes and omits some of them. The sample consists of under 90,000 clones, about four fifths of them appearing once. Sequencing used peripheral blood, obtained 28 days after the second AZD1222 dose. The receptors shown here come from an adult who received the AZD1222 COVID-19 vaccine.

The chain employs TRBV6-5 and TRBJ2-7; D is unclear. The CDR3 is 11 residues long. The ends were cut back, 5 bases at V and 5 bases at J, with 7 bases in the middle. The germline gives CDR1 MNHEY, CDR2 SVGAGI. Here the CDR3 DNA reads TGTGCCAGCAGTCGGAGAGACGAGCAGTACTTC. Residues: CASSRRDEQYF.

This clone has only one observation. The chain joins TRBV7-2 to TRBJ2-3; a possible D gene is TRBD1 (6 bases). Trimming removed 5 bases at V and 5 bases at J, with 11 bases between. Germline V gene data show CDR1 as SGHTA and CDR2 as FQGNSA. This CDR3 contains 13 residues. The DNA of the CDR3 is TGTGCCAGCAGCCTCGGACAGAAAGATACGCAGTATTTT. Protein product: CASSLGQKDTQYF.

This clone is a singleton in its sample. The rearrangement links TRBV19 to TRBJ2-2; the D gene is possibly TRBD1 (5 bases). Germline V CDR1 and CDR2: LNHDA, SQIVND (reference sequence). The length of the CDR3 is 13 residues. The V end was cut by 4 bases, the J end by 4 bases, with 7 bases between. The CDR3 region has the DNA TGTGCCAGTAGTACAGGGTTCACCGGGGAGCTGTTTTTT. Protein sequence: CASSTGFTGELFF.

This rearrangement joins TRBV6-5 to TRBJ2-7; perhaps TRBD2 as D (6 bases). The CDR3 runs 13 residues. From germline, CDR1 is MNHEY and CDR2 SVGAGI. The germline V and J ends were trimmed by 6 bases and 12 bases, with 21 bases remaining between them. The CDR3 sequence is CASRSGTSPRGYF. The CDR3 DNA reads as TGTGCCAGCAGATCAGGGACTTCTCCCCGGGGGTACTTC.

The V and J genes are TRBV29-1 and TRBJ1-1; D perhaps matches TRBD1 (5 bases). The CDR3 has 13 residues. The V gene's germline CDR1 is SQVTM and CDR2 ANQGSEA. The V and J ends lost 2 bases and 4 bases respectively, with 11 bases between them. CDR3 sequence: CSVERAGGTEAFF. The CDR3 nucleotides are TGCAGCGTTGAAAGGGCCGGGGGCACTGAAGCTTTCTTT.

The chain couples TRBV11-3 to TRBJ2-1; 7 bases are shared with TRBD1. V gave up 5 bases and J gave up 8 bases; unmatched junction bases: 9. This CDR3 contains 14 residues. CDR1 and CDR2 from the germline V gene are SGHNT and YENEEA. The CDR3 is CASSQGVAEDEQFF. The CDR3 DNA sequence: TGTGCCAGCAGCCAGGGGGTAGCTGAGGATGAGCAGTTCTTC.

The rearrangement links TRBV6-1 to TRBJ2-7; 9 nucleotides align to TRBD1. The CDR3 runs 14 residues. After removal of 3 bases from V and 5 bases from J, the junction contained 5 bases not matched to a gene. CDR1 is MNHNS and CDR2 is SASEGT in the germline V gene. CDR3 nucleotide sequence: TGTGCCAGCAGTGATTACAGGGGGCACAACGAGCAGTACTTC. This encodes CASSDYRGHNEQYF.

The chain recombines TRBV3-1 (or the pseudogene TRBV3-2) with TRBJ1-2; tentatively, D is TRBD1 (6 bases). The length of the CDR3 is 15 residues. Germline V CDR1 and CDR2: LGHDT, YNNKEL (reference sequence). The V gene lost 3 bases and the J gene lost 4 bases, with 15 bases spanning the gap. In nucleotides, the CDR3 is TGTGCCAGCAGCCAGGCCGCGTGGGGGGCCTATGGCTACACCTTC. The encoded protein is CASSQAAWGAYGYTF.

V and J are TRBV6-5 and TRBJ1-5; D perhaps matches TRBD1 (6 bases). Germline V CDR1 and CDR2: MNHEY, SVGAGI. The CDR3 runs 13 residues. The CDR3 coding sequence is TGTGCTGTGGCAGGGGCATTCAATCAGCCCCAGCATTTT. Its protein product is CAVAGAFNQPQHF.

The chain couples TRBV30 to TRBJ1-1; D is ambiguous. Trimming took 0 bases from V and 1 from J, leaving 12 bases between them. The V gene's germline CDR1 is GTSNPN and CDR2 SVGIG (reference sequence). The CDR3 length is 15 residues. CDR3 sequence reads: CAWSVLAAKNTEAFF. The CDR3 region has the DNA TGTGCCTGGAGTGTGTTGGCAGCTAAGAACACTGAAGCTTTCTTT.

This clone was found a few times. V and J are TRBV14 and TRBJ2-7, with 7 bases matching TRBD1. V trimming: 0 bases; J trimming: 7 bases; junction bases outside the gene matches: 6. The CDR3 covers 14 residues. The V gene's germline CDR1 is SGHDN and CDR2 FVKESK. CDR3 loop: CASSQEDRVGEQYF. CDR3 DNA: TGTGCCAGCAGCCAAGAAGACAGGGTCGGGGAGCAGTACTTC.

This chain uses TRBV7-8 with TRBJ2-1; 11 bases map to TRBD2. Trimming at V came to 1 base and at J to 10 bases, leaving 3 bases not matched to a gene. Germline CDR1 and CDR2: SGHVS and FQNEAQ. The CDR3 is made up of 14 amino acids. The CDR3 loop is CASSLGTSGFEQFF. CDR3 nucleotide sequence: TGTGCCAGCAGCTTAGGGACTAGCGGGTTCGAGCAGTTCTTC.

CDR3 sequence reads: CASSQIPGGYGYTF. The DNA for the CDR3 is TGTGCCAGCAGTCAGATCCCAGGGGGCTATGGCTACACCTTC. The rearrangement uses TRBV3-1 (or the pseudogene TRBV3-2) and TRBJ1-2, with TRBD1 matching 7 bases. Looked up from germline, CDR1 is LGHDT and CDR2 is YNNKEL (reference sequence). Trimming removed 6 bases from V and 4 bases from J; junction bases left unmatched: 8. This CDR3 has 14 amino acids.

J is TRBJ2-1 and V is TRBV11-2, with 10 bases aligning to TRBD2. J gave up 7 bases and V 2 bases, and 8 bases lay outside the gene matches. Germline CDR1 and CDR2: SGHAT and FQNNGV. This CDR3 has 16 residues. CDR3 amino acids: CASSLSSGRSGNEQFF. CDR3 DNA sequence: TGTGCCAGCAGCTTATCTAGCGGGAGAAGTGGGAATGAGCAGTTCTTC.

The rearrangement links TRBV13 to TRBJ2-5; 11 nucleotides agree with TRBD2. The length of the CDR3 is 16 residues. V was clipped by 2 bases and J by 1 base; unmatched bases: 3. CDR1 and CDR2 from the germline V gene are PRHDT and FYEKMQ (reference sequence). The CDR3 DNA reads TGTGCCAGCAGCTTACCGGGACTAGCGGCCCAAGAGACCCAGTACTTC. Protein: CASSLPGLAAQETQYF. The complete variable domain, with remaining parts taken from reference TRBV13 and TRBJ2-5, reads AAGVIQSPRHLIKEKRETATLKCYPIPRHDTVYWYQQGPGQDPQFLISFYEKMQSDKGSIPDRFSAQQFSDYHSELNMSSLELGDSALYFCASSLPGLAAQETQYFGPGTRLLVL.

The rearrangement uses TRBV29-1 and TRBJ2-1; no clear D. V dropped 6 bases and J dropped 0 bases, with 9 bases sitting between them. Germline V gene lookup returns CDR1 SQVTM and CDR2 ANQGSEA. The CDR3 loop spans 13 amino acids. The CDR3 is CSVVLSSYNEQFF. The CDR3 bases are TGCAGCGTAGTACTGAGCTCCTACAATGAGCAGTTCTTC.

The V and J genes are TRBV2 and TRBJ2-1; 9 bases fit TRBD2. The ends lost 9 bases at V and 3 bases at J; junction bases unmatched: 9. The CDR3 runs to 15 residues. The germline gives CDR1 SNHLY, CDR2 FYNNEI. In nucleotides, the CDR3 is TGTGCCAGTAGAGGCCGGCGGGAGGGCTACAATGAGCAGTTCTTC. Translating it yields CASRGRREGYNEQFF.

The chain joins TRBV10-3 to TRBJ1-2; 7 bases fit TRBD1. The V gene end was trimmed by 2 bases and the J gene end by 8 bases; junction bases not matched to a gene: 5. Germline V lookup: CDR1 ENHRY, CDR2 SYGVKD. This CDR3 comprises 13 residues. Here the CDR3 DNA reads TGTGCCATCAGTGAGGTCAGGGGGATAGGCTACACCTTC. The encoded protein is CAISEVRGIGYTF.

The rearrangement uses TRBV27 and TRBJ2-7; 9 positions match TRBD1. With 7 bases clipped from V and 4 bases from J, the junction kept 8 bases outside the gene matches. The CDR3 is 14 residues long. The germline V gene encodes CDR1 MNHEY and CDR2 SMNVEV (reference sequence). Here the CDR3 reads CASKTGGRGYEQYF. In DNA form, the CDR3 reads TGTGCCAGCAAGACAGGGGGGCGCGGATACGAGCAGTACTTC.

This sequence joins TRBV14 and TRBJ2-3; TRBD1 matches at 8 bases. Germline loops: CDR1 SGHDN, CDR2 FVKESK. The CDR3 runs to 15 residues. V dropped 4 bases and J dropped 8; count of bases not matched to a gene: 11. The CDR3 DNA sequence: TGTGCCAGCAGCCGAGGGACAGGACGATTCCGTACGCAGTATTTT. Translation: CASSRGTGRFRTQYF.

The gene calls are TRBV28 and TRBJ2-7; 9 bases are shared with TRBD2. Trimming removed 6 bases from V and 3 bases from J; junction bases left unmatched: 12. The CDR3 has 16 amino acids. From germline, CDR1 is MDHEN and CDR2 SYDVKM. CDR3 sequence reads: CASRTLRGGSGYEQYF. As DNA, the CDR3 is TGTGCCAGCAGAACCCTGCGGGGGGGTAGCGGCTACGAGCAGTACTTC.

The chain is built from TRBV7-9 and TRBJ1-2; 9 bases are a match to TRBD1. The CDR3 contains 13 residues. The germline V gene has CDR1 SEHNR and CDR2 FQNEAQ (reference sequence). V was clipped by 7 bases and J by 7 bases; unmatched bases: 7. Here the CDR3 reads CASTRDRVGGYTF. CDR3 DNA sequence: TGTGCCAGCACCCGGGACAGGGTGGGTGGCTACACCTTC.